These T cell receptor beta chains were read from a single sample in a study of T cell responses to AZD1222 COVID-19 vaccine. The repertoire was sequenced with immunoSEQ multiplex PCR; TCRdb's copy has only in-frame clones and lacks some. The sample yields about 85,000 clones, less than 90% seen once. The sample in question was peripheral blood, obtained on day 0 of AZD1222 vaccination. All receptors come from an adult in good health. The CDR3 runs from the conserved cysteine through the conserved F or W. A D gene is named only where the DNA matches it firmly. Size is omitted from some rows. Given values are once, few, many or a class for expanded clones.

clone_size	j_call	d_call	v_call	cdr3_nt	cdr3_aa
few	TRBJ2-2	TRBD1	TRBV27	TGTGCCAGCAGTTTATCCGGACAGGTCCGGCCCGGGGAGCTGTTTTTT	CASSLSGQVRPGELFF
NA	TRBJ1-1	TRBD1	TRBV18	TGTGCCAGCTCCCCGACAGGGGCTAGCACTGAAGCTTTCTTT	CASSPTGASTEAFF
NA	TRBJ1-3	NA	TRBV7-9	TGTGCCAGCAGCTTAGCGGAGGGACCAGGCACCATATATTTT	CASSLAEGPGTIYF
NA	TRBJ2-7	TRBD2	TRBV29-1	TGCAACCCAGGAGTCAGCGGGAGGACCTACGAGCAGTACTTC	CNPGVSGRTYEQYF
few	TRBJ2-5	NA	TRBV4-1	TGCGCCAGCAGCCAAGAGCCCCCCATTGAGACCCAGTACTTC	CASSQEPPIETQYF
NA	TRBJ1-5	NA	TRBV19	TGTGCTAGTAGTCGTCGGGGGCTGAGCAATCAGCCCCAGCATTTT	CASSRRGLSNQPQHF
NA	TRBJ2-1	NA	TRBV9	TGTGCCAGCAGCCCCGTCCGCTTCTCCCGCTCCTACAATGAGCAGTTCTTC	CASSPVRFSRSYNEQFF
NA	TRBJ2-1	TRBD2	TRBV6-2/TRBV6-3	TGTGCCAGCAGTCCCGGGACTAGCGGGGTCAATGAGCAGTTCTTC	CASSPGTSGVNEQFF
NA	TRBJ2-2	TRBD1	TRBV10-3	TGTGCCATCAGTCCCGGGACAGATACCGGGGAGCTGTTTTTT	CAISPGTDTGELFF
NA	TRBJ2-1	NA	TRBV4-1	TGCGCCAGCAGCAGGGGGGGGACCTATTACAATGAGCAGTTCTTC	CASSRGGTYYNEQFF
NA	TRBJ2-7	NA	TRBV5-1	TGCGCCAGCAGCTTGGACCAGGGCTTAACCGAGCAGTACTTC	CASSLDQGLTEQYF
NA	TRBJ2-1	NA	TRBV21-1	TGTGCCAGCACCATCCCCTGGTCAGCGGGGCCCCCCATGGCTGAGCAGTTCTTC	CASTIPWSAGPPMAEQFF
NA	TRBJ1-5	NA	TRBV5-6	TGTGCCAGCAGCCCATCGGGGGGCGGGCGGCCCCAGCATTTT	CASSPSGGGRPQHF
few	TRBJ1-5	NA	TRBV27	TGTGCCAGCAGTCGACAGAGCGCTCAGCCCCAGCATTTT	CASSRQSAQPQHF
NA	TRBJ1-5	NA	TRBV5-6	TGTGCCAGCAGCTGGGGACCCACTAGCAATCAGCCCCAGCATTTT	CASSWGPTSNQPQHF
once	TRBJ1-1	TRBD1	TRBV6-2/TRBV6-3	TGTGCCAGCAGTTACTACACAGGGGATGGATCTGAAGCTTTCTTT	CASSYYTGDGSEAFF
NA	TRBJ2-7	NA	TRBV5-1	TGCGCCAGCAGCGATAGCTACGAGCAGTACTTC	CASSDSYEQYF
NA	TRBJ1-5	NA	TRBV6-1	TGTGCCAGCAGTGAAGCGTTTGTCAGTTTTAGGGATCAGCCCCAGCATTTT	CASSEAFVSFRDQPQHF
NA	TRBJ2-3	TRBD2	TRBV7-8	TGTGCCAGCAGCCCACGACTAGCGGGGGGGGCCACAGATACGCAGTATTTT	CASSPRLAGGATDTQYF
once	TRBJ1-2	NA	TRBV6-5	TGTGCCAGCAGTTACGGGCAGGGATGGGGCTACACCTTC	CASSYGQGWGYTF
NA	TRBJ1-2	TRBD1	TRBV6-6	TGTGCCAGCAGTTACGGGGGGACAGGGGAGTATGGCTACACCTTC	CASSYGGTGEYGYTF
NA	TRBJ1-1	TRBD1	TRBV19	TGTGCCAGTAGTACCAGGGGGATGAACACTGAAGCTTTCTTT	CASSTRGMNTEAFF
NA	TRBJ1-5	NA	TRBV19	TGTGCCAGTAGTATGTACAGTAGCAATCAGCCCCAGCATTTT	CASSMYSSNQPQHF
NA	TRBJ1-5	NA	TRBV3-1/TRBV3-2	TGTGCCAGCAGCCAAGGTTTAGGACAGCCCCAGCATTTT	CASSQGLGQPQHF
NA	TRBJ2-3	NA	TRBV28	TGTGCCAGCAGTCCCCTGGACTTCAAGTTATCAGATACGCAGTATTTT	CASSPLDFKLSDTQYF
NA	TRBJ2-7	TRBD2	TRBV6-2/TRBV6-3	TGTGCCAGCAGTTACGCGGGACTAGCGGATCCCAAGGGCTACGAGCAGTACTTC	CASSYAGLADPKGYEQYF
NA	TRBJ1-1	TRBD1	TRBV18	TGTGCCAGCTCACCCGACAGGGTGGATTTGGGAACTGAAGCTTTCTTT	CASSPDRVDLGTEAFF
NA	TRBJ1-4	NA	TRBV2	TGTGCCAGCAGTGTACAGACAACTAATGAAAAACTGTTTTTT	CASSVQTTNEKLFF
NA	TRBJ2-7	TRBD1	TRBV28	TGTGCCAGCAGCCCCCTTGGACAGGGTCGAGAGCAGTACTTC	CASSPLGQGREQYF
few	TRBJ1-1	NA	TRBV7-9	TGTGCCAGCAGCTTAGGCCGGGGAGAGGGCACTGAAGCTTTCTTT	CASSLGRGEGTEAFF
NA	TRBJ1-5	TRBD1	TRBV19	TGTGCCAGCCAGGACAGGGGTTACAATAGCAATCAGCCCCAGCATTTT	CASQDRGYNSNQPQHF
NA	TRBJ1-1	NA	TRBV5-1	TGCGCCAGCAGCTCGGGAGGGAGGGCTTTCTTT	CASSSGGRAFF
NA	TRBJ1-2	TRBD1	TRBV25-1	TGTGCCAGCAGTGACGAAACTGGGACAGGGGCGTTTGGCTACACCTTC	CASSDETGTGAFGYTF
medium-sized	TRBJ2-7	TRBD2	TRBV7-2	TGTGCCAGCAGCCTCGGCGGGGGACTGCGCTACGAGCAGTACTTC	CASSLGGGLRYEQYF
NA	TRBJ1-5	NA	TRBV3-1/TRBV3-2	TGTGCCAGCAGCCAGGGAGATCAGCCCCAGCATTTT	CASSQGDQPQHF
NA	TRBJ1-1	NA	TRBV2	TGTGCCAGCCAGTGGGAGGAGAACACTGAAGCTTTCTTT	CASQWEENTEAFF
NA	TRBJ2-7	NA	TRBV6-2/TRBV6-3	TGTGCCAGCAGTTACTGGGGGGAACGGGATGAGCAGTACTTC	CASSYWGERDEQYF
NA	TRBJ1-2	NA	TRBV19	TGTGCCAGTGACCCGGGACTGAACTATGGCTACACCTTC	CASDPGLNYGYTF
NA	TRBJ1-3	TRBD1	TRBV5-1	TGCGCCAGCAGCATCGGGACAGGGGGCTCTGGAAACACCATATATTTT	CASSIGTGGSGNTIYF
NA	TRBJ1-1	NA	TRBV5-1	TGCGCCAGCAGCAGCCAGGAGGGGGTCACTGAAGCTTTCTTT	CASSSQEGVTEAFF
NA	TRBJ2-1	TRBD1	TRBV3-1/TRBV3-2	TGTGCCAGCAGCCCTCTACAGGGGTACGTCTACAATGAGCAGTTCTTC	CASSPLQGYVYNEQFF
NA	TRBJ1-3	NA	TRBV2	TGTGCCAGCAGTGTCATGGCAGATGGATTATCTGGAAACACCATATATTTT	CASSVMADGLSGNTIYF
NA	TRBJ1-4	NA	TRBV5-1	TGCGCCAGCAGCGGGGGGACCGCTGCAACTAATGAAAAACTGTTTTTT	CASSGGTAATNEKLFF
NA	TRBJ2-7	NA	TRBV27	TGTGCCAGCAGTTTATTACGGGGGGAGCAGTACTTC	CASSLLRGEQYF
NA	TRBJ2-5	NA	TRBV28	TGTGCCAGCAGTTCCAAATCTCCGGGACTTAGGAAAGAGACCCAGTACTTC	CASSSKSPGLRKETQYF
NA	TRBJ2-7	TRBD2	TRBV5-6	TGTGCCAGCAGCATGGCAGCGGGAGGGCCGAACGAGCAGTACTTC	CASSMAAGGPNEQYF
NA	TRBJ2-2	NA	TRBV10-3	TGTGCCATCAGTGAGACAGGGTCCAACACCGGGGAGCTGTTTTTT	CAISETGSNTGELFF
NA	TRBJ2-7	NA	TRBV5-1	TGCGCCAGCAGCTTGAGCTTGACCGAGCAGTACTTC	CASSLSLTEQYF
NA	TRBJ1-2	NA	TRBV24-1	TGTGCCACCAGTGACTTCGGAATGGGCTACACCTTC	CATSDFGMGYTF
NA	TRBJ1-5	TRBD1	TRBV18	TGTGCCAGCTCACAGGGGACAGGGGGCACCAATCAGCCCCAGCATTTT	CASSQGTGGTNQPQHF
once	TRBJ1-5	TRBD1	TRBV2	TGTGCCAGCAGGGACAGGGGTTTGTCAAATCAGCCCCAGCATTTT	CASRDRGLSNQPQHF
once	TRBJ2-7	NA	TRBV6-2/TRBV6-3	TGTGCCAGCAGTTACTCCTCAGGTGCCTACGAGCAGTACTTC	CASSYSSGAYEQYF
NA	TRBJ2-7	NA	TRBV28	TGTGCCAGCAGTTTACCCCACTTGAAGTACGAGCAGTACTTC	CASSLPHLKYEQYF
NA	TRBJ1-4	NA	TRBV28	TGTGCCAGCACCCCTCGAGAGGGTGAAAAACTGTTTTTT	CASTPREGEKLFF
NA	TRBJ1-1	TRBD1	TRBV11-1	TGTGCCAGCAGTCCAGGGGGGAACACTGAAGCTTTCTTT	CASSPGGNTEAFF